A selection of T cell receptor beta chains follows, all from one sample in a study of blood T cell repertoires in COVID-19. Assay used: immunoSEQ multiplex PCR; TCRdb lists only in-frame clones, some missing. Of about 190,000 clones in the sample, 84% were seen once. The material sequenced was peripheral blood. Receptors were obtained from a woman in her 70s with active or convalescent COVID-19. CDR3s leave out the opening cysteine and the closing phenylalanine or tryptophan. Clone size is stated in some rows and not others, as once, few, many or a class when expanded.

>16|few|TRBJ1-1|TRBV9
ASSVVPGGDGANTEAF
>14|.|TRBJ2-1|TRBV15
ATSRDQPGSYNEQF
>13|.|TRBJ2-1|TRBV25-1
ASSEPGQGLYEQF
>11|.|TRBJ2-1|TRBV2
ASSEDRYNEQF
>11|.|TRBJ1-6|TRBV12-3/TRBV12-4
ASSPGTISPLH
>12|.|TRBJ1-2|TRBV5-8
ASSFWGPGYGYT
>12|few|TRBJ2-1|TRBV5-1
ASSRDSDQVEQF
>11|.|TRBJ2-2|TRBV18
ASSPEPTGELF
>12|.|TRBJ2-7|TRBV10-3
AISDAGSGYEQY
>15|.|TRBJ1-2|TRBV2
ASSEGSPVFANYGYT
>16|.|TRBJ2-7|TRBV7-9
AIRSLAGGRLYSYEQY
>10|.|TRBJ2-4|TRBV3-1/TRBV3-2
ASSQDRGLPE
>13|.|TRBJ2-3|TRBV15
ATSRDRSGPDTQY
>13|once|TRBJ2-3|TRBV14
ASSQLAGGPDTQY
>10|.|TRBJ1-1|TRBV19
ASSISRVEAF
>13|.|TRBJ2-1|TRBV6-5
ASSYSPGYFNEQF
>14|.|TRBJ1-4|TRBV18
ASSSLGRAVVAELF
>13|.|TRBJ2-7|TRBV19
ASSTLPFSAYEQY
>10|.|TRBJ2-7|TRBV27
ASGQGAYEQY
>12|once|TRBJ1-5|TRBV2
ASSEDSSNQPQH
>11|.|TRBJ2-1|TRBV12-3/TRBV12-4
ASRIDRENEQF
>12|.|TRBJ2-2|TRBV13
ASSFEAGPGELF
>14|.|TRBJ2-1|TRBV28
ASSSPTSGTYNEQF
>11|.|TRBJ2-2|TRBV2
ASSILNTGELF
>13|.|TRBJ1-2|TRBV4-1
ASSLRDRENYGYT
>13|many|TRBJ2-2|TRBV2
ASRYLEGNTGELF
>13|.|TRBJ2-2|TRBV9
ASSVEQGTAGELF
>11|.|TRBJ2-5|TRBV7-9
ASSLKGAETQY